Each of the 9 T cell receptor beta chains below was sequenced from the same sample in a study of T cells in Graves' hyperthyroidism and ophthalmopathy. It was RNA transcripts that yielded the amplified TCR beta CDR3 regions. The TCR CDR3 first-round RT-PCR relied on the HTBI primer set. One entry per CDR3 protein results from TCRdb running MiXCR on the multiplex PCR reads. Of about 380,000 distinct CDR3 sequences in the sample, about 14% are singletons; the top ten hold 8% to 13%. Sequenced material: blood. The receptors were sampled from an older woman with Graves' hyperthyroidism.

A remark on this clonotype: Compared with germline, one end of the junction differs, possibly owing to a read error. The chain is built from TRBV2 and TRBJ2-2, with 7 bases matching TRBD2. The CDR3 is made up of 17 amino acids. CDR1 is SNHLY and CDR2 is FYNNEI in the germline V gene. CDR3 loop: CATSDPPWRERDGELFF. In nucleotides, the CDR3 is TGTGCCACCAGTGATCCCCCCTGGCGGGAGCGGGACGGGGAGCTGTTTTTT.

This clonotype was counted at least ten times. CDR3 region: CSAATSGGDEQYF. As DNA, the CDR3 is TGCAGTGCCGCAACTAGCGGGGGGGACGAGCAGTACTTC. This rearrangement joins TRBV20-1 to TRBJ2-7; 13 positions agree with TRBD2. CDR1 and CDR2 from the germline V gene are DFQATT and SNEGSKA (reference sequence). The V and J ends lost 6 bases and 5 bases, in that order; junction bases with no gene match: 4. The length of the CDR3 is 13 residues.

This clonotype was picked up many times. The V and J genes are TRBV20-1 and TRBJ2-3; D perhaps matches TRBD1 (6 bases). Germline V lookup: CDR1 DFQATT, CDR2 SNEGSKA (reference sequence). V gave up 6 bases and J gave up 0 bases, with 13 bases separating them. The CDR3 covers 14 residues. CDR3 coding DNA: TGCAGTGCCCCAGACAGGACTAGCACAGATACGCAGTATTTT. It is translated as CSAPDRTSTDTQYF.

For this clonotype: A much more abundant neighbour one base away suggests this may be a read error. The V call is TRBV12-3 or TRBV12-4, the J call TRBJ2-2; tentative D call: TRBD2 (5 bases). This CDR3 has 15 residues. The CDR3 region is CASSLGGIGTGELVF. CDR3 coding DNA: TGTGCCAGCAGTTTAGGAGGGATCGGCACCGGGGAGCTGGTTTTT.

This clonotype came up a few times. The CDR3 DNA reads as TGTGCCACCAGTGATTCGCGGATCCAAGAGACCCAGTACTTC. Encoded protein: CATSDSRIQETQYF. The chain employs TRBV24-1 and TRBJ2-5, with D unresolved. Trimming shortened V by 2 bases and J by 1 base, and 7 bases separated the two germline ends. Germline assignment: CDR1 KGHDR and CDR2 SFDVKD. There are 14 residues in the CDR3.

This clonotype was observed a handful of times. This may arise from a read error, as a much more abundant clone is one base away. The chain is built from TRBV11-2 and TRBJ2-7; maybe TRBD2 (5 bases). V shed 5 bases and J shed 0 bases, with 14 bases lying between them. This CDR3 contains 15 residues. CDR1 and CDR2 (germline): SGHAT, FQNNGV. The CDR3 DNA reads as TGTGCCAGCAGCCGCGGTGGACTCATCTCCTACGAGCAGTACTTC. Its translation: CASSRGGLISYEQYF.

The DNA of the CDR3 is TGTGCCAGCAGCTCCCTAGCGGGTGAAGGAAACACCATATATTTT. This gives the protein CASSSLAGEGNTIYF. The chain uses TRBV7-3 and TRBJ1-3; no clear D. CDR3 size: 15 residues. CDR1 and CDR2 from the germline V gene are SGHTA and FQGTGA. V lost 4 bases and J 4 bases, leaving 14 bases between the germline ends.

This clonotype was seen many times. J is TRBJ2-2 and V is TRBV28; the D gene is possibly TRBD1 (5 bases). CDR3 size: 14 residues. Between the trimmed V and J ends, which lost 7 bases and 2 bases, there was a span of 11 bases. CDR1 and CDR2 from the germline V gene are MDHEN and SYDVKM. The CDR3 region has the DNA TGTGCCAGCACAAGGGGCAGTAACACCGGGGAGCTGTTTTTT. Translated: CASTRGSNTGELFF.

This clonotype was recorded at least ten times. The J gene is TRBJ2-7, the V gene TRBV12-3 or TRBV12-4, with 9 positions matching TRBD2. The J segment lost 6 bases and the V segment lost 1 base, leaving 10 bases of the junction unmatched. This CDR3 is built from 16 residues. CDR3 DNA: TGTGCCAGCAGTTTAGGGCTAGCGGGGCCCCCCGGCGAGCAGTACTTC. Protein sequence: CASSLGLAGPPGEQYF.